The 12 T cell receptor beta chains in this list originate from one sample, sequenced in a study of T cells in Graves' hyperthyroidism and ophthalmopathy. RNA transcripts provided the source from which TCR beta CDR3 regions were amplified. Using the HTBI primer set, a first-round RT-PCR was run on the TCR CDR3. Via MiXCR, TCRdb re-called the multiplex PCR reads, giving one row per CDR3 protein. This sample has 450,000 to 600,000 distinct CDR3 sequences, with just under 20% found just once. What was sequenced was blood. The origin of the receptors is a man aged 40-49 years with Graves' ophthalmopathy.

J is TRBJ2-2 and V is TRBV5-1, with D hard to call. CDR1 is SGHRS and CDR2 is YFSETQ in the germline V gene. V was trimmed by 1 base and J by 4 bases, leaving 14 bases between them. The CDR3 spans 16 residues. The CDR3 region is CASSLSSPPSTGELFF. As DNA, the CDR3 is TGCGCCAGCAGCTTGTCCTCCCCCCCGAGCACCGGGGAGCTGTTTTTT. Full variable domain (missing parts from reference TRBV5-1 and TRBJ2-2): KAGVTQTPRYLIKTRGQQVTLSCSPISGHRSVSWYQQTPGQGLQFLFEYFSETQRNKGNFPGRFSGRQFSNSRSEMNVSTLELGDSALYLCASSLSSPPSTGELFFGEGSRLTVL.

This clonotype was counted a few times. This chain connects TRBV5-1 to TRBJ2-5, with 12 bases identical to TRBD2. CDR1 is SGHRS, CDR2 YFSETQ, per germline. V gave up 4 bases and J gave up 4 bases; unmatched junction bases: 8. The CDR3 length is 16 residues. The CDR3 spells CASSLSSGGARETQYF. In DNA form, the CDR3 reads TGCGCCAGCAGCCTTTCTAGCGGGGGGGCCCGAGAGACCCAGTACTTC.

This clonotype was counted at least ten times. The V and J genes are TRBV12-3 or TRBV12-4 and TRBJ2-2; 9 nucleotides match TRBD2. This CDR3 is built from 15 residues. V lost 7 bases, J lost 4 bases, and 7 bases stayed unmatched. The CDR3 is CASTQAGGSTGELFF. The CDR3 DNA sequence: TGTGCCAGCACCCAAGCGGGAGGAAGCACCGGGGAGCTGTTTTTT.

The genes are TRBV4-3 and TRBJ2-1; the D gene is possibly TRBD2 (5 bases). V gave up 7 bases and J gave up 0 bases, with 16 bases separating them. Per germline, CDR1 LGHNA and CDR2 YSLEER. This CDR3 comprises 16 residues. DNA for the CDR3: TGCGCCAGCACCGCAAGCGCGGGTAGCTCCTACAATGAGCAGTTCTTC. The encoded protein is CASTASAGSSYNEQFF.

This clonotype appeared many times. The rearrangement joins TRBV30 to TRBJ2-7; 7 positions match TRBD1. The trim removed 8 bases at V and 2 bases at J, leaving 3 bases unmatched. The CDR3 is 11 amino acids. CDR1 and CDR2 (germline): GTSNPN, SVGIG (reference sequence). The DNA of the CDR3 is TGTGCCCTCCAGGGGGCCTACGAGCAGTACTTC. This translates into CALQGAYEQYF.

This clonotype occurred a few times. This chain links TRBV6-5 with TRBJ2-5, with 10 bases fitting TRBD2. V shed 4 bases, J shed 11 bases, and the junction held 10 bases outside the gene matches. The germline V gene has CDR1 MNHEY and CDR2 SVGAGI. The CDR3 contains 14 residues. The DNA of the CDR3 is TGTGCCAGCAGTTCCTCTAGCGGGGGAAGAGAGCAGTACTTC. It translates to CASSSSSGGREQYF.

In its sample, this clonotype was seen many times. This sequence joins TRBV6-1 and TRBJ2-5; D is undetermined. This CDR3 has 13 residues. CDR1 is MNHNS and CDR2 is SASEGT in the germline V gene. V lost 5 bases to trimming and J lost 5 bases, with 12 bases between them. CDR3 bases: TGTGCCAGCAGTCGTGCGCGGCGGGAGACCCAGTACTTC. Protein: CASSRARRETQYF.

The V and J genes are TRBV19 and TRBJ1-1; no firm D call. Germline V gene lookup returns CDR1 LNHDA and CDR2 SQIVND (reference sequence). The CDR3 has 13 amino acids. Trimming shortened V by 6 bases and J by 5 bases, and 13 bases separated the two germline ends. Here the CDR3 reads CASRTPIGTEAFF. The CDR3 nucleotides are TGTGCCAGTAGAACCCCAATAGGAACTGAAGCTTTCTTT.

On this clonotype itself: Given the absence of the conserved phenylalanine or tryptophan at the CDR3 end, a read error is likely. This sequence joins TRBV5-5 and TRBJ1-2; 8 nucleotides match TRBD1. The CDR3 runs to 14 residues. The germline gives CDR1 SGHKS, CDR2 YYEKEE (reference sequence). With 4 bases clipped from V and 7 bases from J, the junction kept 9 bases outside the gene matches. The CDR3 DNA sequence: TGTGCCAGCAGCCTGACCGGACAGGGTGGTGGCTACACCCTC. This gives the protein CASSLTGQGGGYTL.

The rearrangement links TRBV20-1 to TRBJ2-1, with D possibly TRBD1 on 6 matching bases. The V and J ends lost 6 bases and 9 bases respectively, with 9 bases between them. This CDR3 has 10 residues. Germline V gene data show CDR1 as DFQATT and CDR2 as SNEGSKA (reference sequence). CDR3 in amino acids: CSASGVEQFF. In nucleotides, the CDR3 is TGCAGTGCGTCAGGGGTTGAGCAGTTCTTC.

This clonotype was counted ten times or more. V gene TRBV7-8 combines with J gene TRBJ2-7; 9 nucleotides align to TRBD2. The CDR3 is 12 amino acids. Germline values: CDR1 SGHVS, CDR2 FQNEAQ. The J segment lost 7 bases and the V segment lost 5 bases, leaving 3 bases of the junction unmatched. The DNA for the CDR3 is TGTGCCAGCAGCGCGGGACTAGCTGAGCAGTACTTC. Amino acids: CASSAGLAEQYF.

J is TRBJ1-2 and V is TRBV9; D is unresolved. The ends were cut back, 2 bases at V and 2 bases at J, with 7 bases in the middle. Germline CDR1 is SGDLS and CDR2 is YYNGEE. CDR3 length: 13 residues. DNA for the CDR3: TGTGCCAGCAGCGTGGGATTCAACTATGGCTACACCTTC. Amino acids: CASSVGFNYGYTF. Looking up the rest from reference TRBV9 and TRBJ1-2 gives the full variable domain: DSGVTQTPKHLITATGQRVTLRCSPRSGDLSVYWYQQSLDQGLQFLIQYYNGEERAKGNILERFSAQQFPDLHSELNLSSLELGDSALYFCASSVGFNYGYTFGSGTRLTVV.